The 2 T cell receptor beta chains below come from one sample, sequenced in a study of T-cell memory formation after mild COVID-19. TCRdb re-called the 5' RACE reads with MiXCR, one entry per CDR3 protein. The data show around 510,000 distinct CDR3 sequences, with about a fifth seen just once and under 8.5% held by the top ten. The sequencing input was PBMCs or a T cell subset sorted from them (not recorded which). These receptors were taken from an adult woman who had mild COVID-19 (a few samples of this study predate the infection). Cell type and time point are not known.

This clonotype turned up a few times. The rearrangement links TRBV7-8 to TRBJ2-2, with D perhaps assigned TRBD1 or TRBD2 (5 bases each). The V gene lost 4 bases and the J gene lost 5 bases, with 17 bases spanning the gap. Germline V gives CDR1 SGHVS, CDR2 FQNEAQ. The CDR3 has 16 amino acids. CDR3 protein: CASSSPGRGKTGELFF. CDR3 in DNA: TGTGCCAGCAGCTCACCGGGACGGGGAAAGACCGGGGAGCTGTTTTTT. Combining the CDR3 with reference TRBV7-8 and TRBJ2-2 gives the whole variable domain GAGVSQSPRYKVAKRGQDVALRCDPISGHVSLFWYQQALGQGPEFLTYFQNEAQLDKSGLPSDRFFAERPEGSVSTLKIQRTQQEDSAVYLCASSSPGRGKTGELFFGEGSRLTVL.

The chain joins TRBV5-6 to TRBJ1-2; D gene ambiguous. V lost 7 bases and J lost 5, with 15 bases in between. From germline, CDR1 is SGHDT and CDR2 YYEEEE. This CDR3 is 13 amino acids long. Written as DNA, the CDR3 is TGTGCCAGCGGTGAGGCAGACCTTTATGGCTACACCTTC. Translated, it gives CASGEADLYGYTF.